This T cell receptor beta chain was documented in a study of blood T cell repertoires in COVID-19. V lost 9 bases and J lost 0, with 11 bases in between. This CDR3 is 13 amino acids long. The germline gives CDR1 LNHDA, CDR2 SQIVND (reference sequence). The data were produced by immunoSEQ multiplex PCR, yet TCRdb's version contains in-frame clones alone and is incomplete. The sample lists over 200,000 clones, 80% to 90% occurring once. V is TRBV19 and J is TRBJ1-2; D is ambiguous. This receptor was identified in a woman younger than 45 who had been exposed to COVID-19. The specimen was PBMCs or T cells enriched from blood (not recorded which). CDR3 amino acids: CARPGYANYGYTF. CDR3 nucleotides: TGTGCCAGACCGGGGTACGCTAACTATGGCTACACCTTC.